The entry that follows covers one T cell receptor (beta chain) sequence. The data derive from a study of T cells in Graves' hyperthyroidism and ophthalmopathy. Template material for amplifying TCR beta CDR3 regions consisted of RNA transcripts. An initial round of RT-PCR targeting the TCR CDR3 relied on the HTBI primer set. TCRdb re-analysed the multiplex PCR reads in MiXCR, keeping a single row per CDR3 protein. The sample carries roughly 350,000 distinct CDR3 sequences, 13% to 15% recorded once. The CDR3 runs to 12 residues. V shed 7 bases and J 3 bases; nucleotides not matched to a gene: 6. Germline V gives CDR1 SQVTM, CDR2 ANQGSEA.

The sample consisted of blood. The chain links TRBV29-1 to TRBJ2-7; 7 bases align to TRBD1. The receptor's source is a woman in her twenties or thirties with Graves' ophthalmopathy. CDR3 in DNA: TGCAGCGCTCTTCCAGGGGGCTACGAGCAGTACTTC. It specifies CSALPGGYEQYF.